This T cell receptor (beta chain) emerged from a study of PD-1 blockade in mismatch repair-deficient tumors. Germline V gene lookup returns CDR1 MNHEY and CDR2 SVGAGI. Trimming removed 5 bases from V and 7 bases from J; junction bases left unmatched: 8. The CDR3 is made up of 14 amino acids. Generated by immunoSEQ multiplex PCR, the TCRdb table keeps only in-frame clones and is missing some. The sample carries about 100,000 clones, 70% to 85% recorded once. The TCR-sequenced patients were a few responders to pembrolizumab. The V and J genes are TRBV6-5 and TRBJ1-1, with 9 bases that match TRBD1. This material consisted of peripheral blood, taken approximately 36 weeks after starting pembrolizumab. The TCR originated in an adult with mismatch repair-deficient cancer. This CDR3 is CASSPGQGKVEAFF. The CDR3 DNA follows: TGTGCCAGCAGTCCCGGACAGGGGAAGGTTGAAGCTTTCTTT.